These 21 T cell receptor beta chains originate from one sample sequenced in a study of PD-1 blockade in classical Hodgkin lymphoma. Assay used: immunoSEQ multiplex PCR; TCRdb lists only in-frame clones, some missing. The data contain about 46,000 clones, over 70% of them singletons. All the patients suffered relapse after autologous stem cell transplantation, and brentuximab vedotin exposure differed. The sample consisted of peripheral blood mononuclear cells (PBMCs), taken before the second cycle of nivolumab. These receptors were collected from a human donor with classical Hodgkin lymphoma.

The J gene is TRBJ1-2, the V gene TRBV28; D is unclear. This CDR3 is built from 13 residues. V was pared by 2 bases and J by 8 bases, with 12 bases between. Germline V gene lookup returns CDR1 MDHEN and CDR2 SYDVKM. CDR3 sequence: CASSLGDPRGYTF. In DNA, the CDR3 is TGTGCCAGCAGTTTAGGAGATCCTCGAGGCTACACCTTC.

The genes are TRBV7-3 and TRBJ1-1; the match to TRBD1 covers 9 bases. Germline-derived CDR1 and CDR2 are SGHTA and FQGTGA. The CDR3 loop spans 14 amino acids. The ends lost 5 bases at V and 4 bases at J; junction bases unmatched: 5. The DNA for the CDR3 is TGTGCCAGCAGCCCTCCGGGACAGGGCACTGAAGCTTTCTTT. This sequence encodes CASSPPGQGTEAFF.

The genes are TRBV6-6 and TRBJ1-2; 7 bases agree with TRBD1. Germline CDR1 MNHNY, CDR2 SVGAGI (reference sequence). J gave up 4 bases and V 1 base, and 3 bases lay outside the gene matches. This CDR3 has 14 residues. CDR3 bases: TGTGCCAGCAGTTACTTGGGGACAGCCTATGGCTACACCTTC. Protein: CASSYLGTAYGYTF.

In the case of this clone: In the same sample, other DNA sequences code for this CDR3. The chain combines TRBV5-1 with TRBJ2-7, with a possible D match to TRBD2 (6 bases). Between the trimmed V and J ends, which lost 0 bases and 0 bases, there was a span of 10 bases. The V gene's germline CDR1 is SGHRS and CDR2 YFSETQ. The CDR3 extends over 15 amino acids. For the CDR3, the DNA is TGCGCCAGCAGCTTGGCCGGGGGAAGCTCCTACGAGCAGTACTTC. Its protein product is CASSLAGGSSYEQYF.

In this sample, this clone turned up once. The genes are TRBV20-1 and TRBJ1-1; tentative D call: TRBD1 (6 bases). The germline CDR1 and CDR2 sequences are DFQATT and SNEGSKA (reference sequence). V dropped 5 bases and J dropped 6 bases, with 10 bases sitting between them. The length of the CDR3 is 11 residues. In nucleotides, the CDR3 is TGCAGTGCTGTTCAGGGGCCTGAAGCTTTCTTT. Its protein is CSAVQGPEAFF.

The chain recombines TRBV6-5 with TRBJ2-5; 8 positions match TRBD2. This CDR3 region has 14 residues. Germline CDR1 MNHEY, CDR2 SVGAGI. The ends lost 5 bases at V and 1 base at J; junction bases unmatched: 3. CDR3 loop: CASSQTSGQETQYF. The CDR3 DNA follows: TGTGCCAGCAGTCAAACTAGCGGCCAAGAGACCCAGTACTTC.

The CDR3: CASMRGPYNEQFF. In DNA form, the CDR3 reads TGCGCCAGCATGAGGGGTCCCTACAATGAGCAGTTCTTC. The chain has TRBV10-2 and TRBJ2-1, with D perhaps being TRBD1 or TRBD2 (5 bases each). Per germline, CDR1 WSHSY and CDR2 SAAADI. This CDR3 contains 13 residues. The V and J ends lost 7 bases and 2 bases respectively, with 9 bases between them.

The rearrangement joins TRBV11-2 to TRBJ1-5, with D tentatively TRBD1 (5 bases). Germline loops: CDR1 SGHAT, CDR2 FQNNGV. CDR3 size: 18 residues. Trimming shortened V by 2 bases and J by 3 bases, and 20 bases separated the two germline ends. The CDR3 bases are TGTGCCAGCAGCTTAACGGGGCAAAGATGGGGGACCAATCAGCCCCAGCATTTT. Amino acid sequence: CASSLTGQRWGTNQPQHF.

The chain recombines TRBV18 with TRBJ1-1; D gene ambiguous. There are 13 residues in the CDR3. Trimming took 0 bases from V and 4 from J, leaving 6 bases between them. Per germline, CDR1 KGHSH and CDR2 LQKENI. The CDR3 loop reads CASSPPKGTEAFF. DNA of the CDR3: TGTGCCAGCTCACCACCTAAGGGCACTGAAGCTTTCTTT.

This clone was seen only a few times. The chain uses TRBV19 and TRBJ2-7, with D perhaps matching TRBD2 (6 bases). The CDR3 sequence is 13 residues long. CDR1 and CDR2 (germline): LNHDA, SQIVND (reference sequence). Trimming left V 4 bases short and J 0 bases short, with 7 bases between. The CDR3 loop reads CASSSGNSYEQYF. In nucleotides, the CDR3 is TGTGCCAGTAGTAGCGGGAACTCCTACGAGCAGTACTTC.

The gene calls are TRBV10-1 and TRBJ2-3; the D is unclear. CDR1 is WNHNN, CDR2 SYGVQD, per germline (reference sequence). The CDR3 is 11 amino acids. V shed 4 bases and J shed 4 bases, with 3 bases lying between them. The chain's CDR3 is CASSVADTQYF. The CDR3 DNA reads TGCGCCAGCAGTGTGGCAGATACGCAGTATTTT.

This chain connects TRBV27 to TRBJ1-3, with D tentatively TRBD1 (5 bases). The CDR3 runs to 15 residues. The V and J ends lost 8 bases and 2 bases respectively, with 16 bases between them. Germline V gene data show CDR1 as MNHEY and CDR2 as SMNVEV (reference sequence). The CDR3 DNA reads TGTGCCAGCCCCCCTTGGGGGGAAGCTGGAAACACCATATATTTT. Its protein product is CASPPWGEAGNTIYF.

The chain combines TRBV11-2 with TRBJ2-3; 11 bases map to TRBD2. Looked up from germline, CDR1 is SGHAT and CDR2 is FQNNGV. This CDR3 is 17 amino acids long. After removal of 1 base from V and 8 bases from J, the junction contained 11 bases not matched to a gene. The CDR3: CASSLVVGSGGAGTQYF. CDR3 nucleotides: TGTGCCAGCAGCTTAGTGGTCGGTAGCGGGGGGGCGGGTACGCAGTATTTT.

The rearrangement uses TRBV19 and TRBJ2-2; no clear D gene. The CDR3 has 12 amino acids. V was pared by 7 bases and J by 0 bases, with 3 bases between. Germline assignment: CDR1 LNHDA and CDR2 SQIVND (reference sequence). CDR3 DNA: TGTGCCAGTACCCCGAACACCGGGGAGCTGTTTTTT. Translating gives CASTPNTGELFF.

This clone was recorded many times. The V and J genes are TRBV19 and TRBJ2-7, with D perhaps TRBD1 (6 bases). Germline CDR1 and CDR2: LNHDA and SQIVND (reference sequence). There are 13 residues in the CDR3. Trimming took off 5 bases at V and 0 bases at J, with 8 bases between the two ends. CDR3 coding DNA: TGTGCCAGTAGTTTGGACAGCTCCTACGAGCAGTACTTC. Translation gives CASSLDSSYEQYF. Filled out from reference TRBV19 and TRBJ2-7, the complete variable domain reads DGGITQSPKYLFRKEGQNVTLSCEQNLNHDAMYWYRQDPGQGLRLIYYSQIVNDFQKGDIAEGYSVSREKKESFPLTVTSAQKNPTAFYLCASSLDSSYEQYFGPGTRLTVT.

The V gene is TRBV6-5, the J gene TRBJ2-4; weak D call: TRBD2 (6 bases). Germline values: CDR1 MNHEY, CDR2 SVGAGI. V was pared by 6 bases and J by 0 bases, with 12 bases between. The CDR3 totals 15 residues. The CDR3 region is CASRSPGVAKNIQYF. The DNA for the CDR3 is TGTGCCAGCAGATCACCGGGAGTAGCCAAAAACATTCAGTACTTC.

This chain links TRBV2 with TRBJ2-7; the D call may be TRBD1 or TRBD2 (5 bases each). The CDR3 extends over 13 amino acids. The germline CDR1 and CDR2 sequences are SNHLY and FYNNEI. With 4 bases removed from V and 2 bases from J, the gap between germline ends came to 9 bases. Here the CDR3 reads CASSGGTTYEQYF. As DNA, the CDR3 is TGTGCCAGCAGTGGGGGGACCACCTACGAGCAGTACTTC.

The J gene is TRBJ2-5, the V gene TRBV7-9; 8 nucleotides agree with TRBD1. Trimming cost V 1 base and J 5 bases; bases outside gene matches: 9. CDR1 is SEHNR, CDR2 FQNEAQ, per germline (reference sequence). There are 16 residues in the CDR3. CDR3 region: CASSLGRTGSGETQYF. The CDR3 DNA sequence: TGTGCCAGCAGCTTAGGGAGGACAGGGAGTGGTGAGACCCAGTACTTC.

The chain is built from TRBV18 and TRBJ1-2; 8 nucleotides line up with TRBD1. V gave up 4 bases and J gave up 2 bases; unmatched junction bases: 3. In germline, CDR1 is KGHSH, CDR2 LQKENI. CDR3 length equals 14 residues. Here the CDR3 reads CASSRTGRNYGYTF. The CDR3 DNA is TGTGCCAGCTCACGGACAGGGAGGAACTATGGCTACACCTTC.

The chain couples TRBV6-6 to TRBJ2-2; D uncertain. CDR1 is MNHNY, CDR2 SVGAGI, per germline (reference sequence). V dropped 6 bases and J dropped 2 bases, with 7 bases sitting between them. This CDR3 contains 13 residues. CDR3 bases: TGTGCCAGCAGCCCTACAAACACCGGGGAGCTGTTTTTT. It translates to CASSPTNTGELFF.

The chain couples TRBV12-5 to TRBJ1-5, with D hard to call. In germline, CDR1 is LGHNT, CDR2 FRNRAP. The V gene lost 2 bases and the J gene lost 4 bases, with 6 bases spanning the gap. CDR3 length: 13 residues. The CDR3 nucleotides read TGTGCTAGTGGTTTGTGGGGAAATCAGCCCCAGCATTTT. Protein: CASGLWGNQPQHF.